These 7 T cell receptor beta chains were sequenced from one sample in a study of OX40 agonist ivuxolimab in advanced cancers. Clones were read by immunoSEQ multiplex PCR, and TCRdb kept only the in-frame ones, dropping some. The profile shows about 73,000 clones, approximately 86% of them singletons. Sequencing was performed on CD4+ or CD8+ T cells sorted from blood, taken in a trial of the OX40 agonist ivuxolimab. The receptors shown here come from an adult with an advanced solid tumor such as melanoma, head and neck, liver or kidney cancer.

V is TRBV5-4 and J is TRBJ2-2; D not resolved. Deletions cut 1 base from V and 5 bases from J, with 9 bases between. The CDR3 covers 14 residues. Germline CDR1 SGHNT, CDR2 YYREEE (reference sequence). CDR3 in DNA: TGTGCCAGCAGCTTGAGTCTCGGGACCGGGGAGCTGTTTTTT. This gives the protein CASSLSLGTGELFF.

The V call is TRBV11-2, the J call TRBJ1-2; D gene unclear. CDR1 and CDR2 (germline): SGHAT, FQNNGV. V was pared by 5 bases and J by 6 bases, with 25 bases between. This CDR3 comprises 17 residues. DNA of the CDR3: TGTGCCAGCAGCCACGGGCCCCGCGGAGAGATAGGGAATGGCTACACCTTC. This encodes CASSHGPRGEIGNGYTF.

The gene calls are TRBV6-1 and TRBJ2-1; 10 bases agree with TRBD1. The CDR3 contains 16 residues. Germline CDR1 and CDR2: MNHNS and SASEGT. V lost 3 bases, J lost 8 bases, and 10 bases stayed unmatched. The CDR3 reads CASSETGTGVRYEQFF. CDR3 sequence (DNA): TGTGCCAGCAGTGAGACCGGGACAGGGGTTCGTTATGAGCAGTTCTTC.

This chain uses TRBV11-2 with TRBJ1-1, with D possibly matching TRBD1 (5 bases). The CDR3 has 14 amino acids. The V gene lost 2 bases and the J gene lost 1 base, with 8 bases spanning the gap. The germline V gene has CDR1 SGHAT and CDR2 FQNNGV. CDR3 loop: CASSLNRPNTEAFF. CDR3 DNA sequence: TGTGCCAGCAGCTTAAACAGGCCGAACACTGAAGCTTTCTTT.

J is TRBJ1-2 and V is TRBV19, with D possibly TRBD1 on 6 matching bases. The CDR3 runs to 13 residues. Germline V gene lookup returns CDR1 LNHDA and CDR2 SQIVND (reference sequence). The ends were cut back, 6 bases at V and 2 bases at J, with 10 bases in the middle. The DNA of the CDR3 is TGTGCCAGTAGACGGAGGGGGAACTATGGCTACACCTTC. It yields the protein CASRRRGNYGYTF.

J is TRBJ1-1 and V is TRBV7-2; perhaps TRBD1 as D (6 bases). V was pared by 6 bases and J by 3 bases, with 14 bases between. This CDR3 has 14 amino acids. Germline CDR1 reads SGHTA; CDR2 reads FQGNSA. CDR3 sequence: CASRAGAGHTEAFF. The CDR3 DNA follows: TGTGCCAGCAGGGCAGGGGCCGGGCACACTGAAGCTTTCTTT.

The chain carries TRBV18 and TRBJ1-5; D perhaps matches TRBD1 (6 bases). The V and J ends lost 3 bases and 7 bases respectively, with 10 bases between them. The CDR3 is 13 residues long. Germline CDR1 is KGHSH and CDR2 is LQKENI. CDR3 sequence reads: CASSPAGDQPQHF. The CDR3 DNA reads TGTGCCAGCTCACCGGCAGGGGACCAGCCCCAGCATTTT.